Listed below are T cell receptor beta chains from one sample, sequenced in a study of T cell repertoires in cytomegalovirus infection. TCRdb re-called the reads with MiXCR, one entry per CDR3 protein. Of 100,000 or so distinct CDR3 sequences listed, about 25% are singletons. Sequencing input: CD8+ T cells from PBMCs. The receptors come from a human donor in good health (CMV status not recorded). Some clones in this sample may be carry-over from other donors' samples. The CDR3 runs from the conserved cysteine through the conserved F or W. Fields, in order: clone size, D gene, V gene, J gene, CDR3 protein, CDR3 DNA. The D gene is left open where the match is weak. Clone size is not always given. Where it is, it says once, few, many or a class for expanded clones.

size: .
D: TRBD2
V: TRBV18
J: TRBJ2-1
CDR3: CASSPDPGTSGDQEQFF
DNA: TGTGCCAGCTCACCAGATCCCGGGACTAGCGGGGATCAGGAGCAGTTCTTC

size: few
D: .
V: TRBV7-6
J: TRBJ1-6
CDR3: CASSLAPVRGSYNSPLHF
DNA: TGTGCCAGCAGCTTAGCCCCGGTCCGGGGTTCTTATAATTCACCCCTCCACTTT

size: .
D: .
V: TRBV5-1
J: TRBJ1-5
CDR3: CASSHEDADDSNQPQHF
DNA: TGCGCCAGCAGTCATGAGGATGCAGATGATAGCAATCAGCCCCAGCATTTT

size: many
D: .
V: TRBV7-6
J: TRBJ1-2
CDR3: CATRAPPLGYTF
DNA: TGTGCCACCCGGGCACCCCCTCTTGGCTACACCTTC

size: .
D: .
V: TRBV6-2/TRBV6-3
J: TRBJ2-7
CDR3: CASRTINHEQYF
DNA: TGTGCCAGTCGGACAATTAATCACGAGCAGTACTTC

size: many
D: TRBD1
V: TRBV28
J: TRBJ2-7
CDR3: CASSRALGTGLGEQYF
DNA: TGTGCCAGCAGCCGTGCCTTGGGGACAGGGCTGGGCGAGCAGTACTTC

size: many
D: .
V: TRBV27
J: TRBJ2-2
CDR3: CASSLSRNTGELFF
DNA: TGTGCCAGCAGCTTGTCACGAAACACCGGGGAGCTGTTTTTT

size: few
D: .
V: TRBV5-4
J: TRBJ1-1
CDR3: CASSSSMENTEAFF
DNA: TGTGCCAGCAGCTCGTCTATGGAGAACACTGAAGCTTTCTTT

size: .
D: .
V: TRBV28
J: TRBJ2-5
CDR3: CASGGALYQETQYF
DNA: TGTGCCAGCGGGGGGGCCCTGTACCAAGAGACCCAGTACTTC

size: many
D: .
V: TRBV7-2
J: TRBJ2-3
CDR3: CASSLQRERLRDTQYF
DNA: TGTGCCAGCAGCCTTCAACGGGAGAGATTGAGAGATACGCAGTATTTT

size: .
D: .
V: TRBV4-1
J: TRBJ1-1
CDR3: CASGIGGGVTEAFF
DNA: TGCGCCAGCGGTATAGGGGGGGGCGTCACTGAAGCTTTCTTT

size: few
D: .
V: TRBV24-1
J: TRBJ2-6
CDR3: CATRAGGGAGANVLTF
DNA: TGTGCCACCAGGGCTGGAGGGGGCGCTGGGGCCAACGTCCTGACTTTC

size: .
D: TRBD2
V: TRBV19
J: TRBJ2-3
CDR3: CASSIISGRAGTDTQYF
DNA: TGTGCCAGTAGTATAATTTCCGGGAGGGCCGGCACAGATACGCAGTATTTT

size: .
D: .
V: TRBV29-1
J: TRBJ2-7
CDR3: CSAGHGKGYEQYF
DNA: TGCAGCGCCGGACACGGCAAGGGCTACGAGCAGTACTTC

size: .
D: .
V: TRBV25-1
J: TRBJ2-5
CDR3: CASSGGWGETQYF
DNA: TGTGCCAGCAGTGGGGGTTGGGGCGAGACCCAGTACTTC

size: many
D: .
V: TRBV7-9
J: TRBJ2-5
CDR3: CASSPAGFQETQYF
DNA: TGTGCCAGCAGCCCCGCGGGATTTCAAGAGACCCAGTACTTC